These T cell receptor beta chains were read from a single sample in a study of T cells after yellow fever vaccination. Using its own MiXCR run on the 5' RACE reads, TCRdb lists one record per CDR3 protein. Of more than 450,000 distinct CDR3 sequences listed, less than 25% were seen once; the top ten hold about 17%. Source: PBMCs, taken roughly 20 days after the first yellow fever vaccination. The receptors derive from a man aged 18 to 30 who received the YFV17D yellow fever vaccine. Each CDR3 is given with its conserved first and last residue. D genes are given only for firm matches. Size is omitted from some rows. Given values are once, few, many or a class for expanded clones.

CDR3 length: 15; V gene: TRBV4-3; J gene: TRBJ2-7; clone size: many; D gene: TRBD2; CDR3 protein: CASSQDPSGGYEQYF; CDR3 DNA: TGCGCCAGCAGCCAAGACCCTAGCGGAGGCTACGAGCAGTACTTC
CDR3 length: 14; V gene: TRBV3-1; J gene: TRBJ2-5; clone size: NA; D gene: NA; CDR3 protein: CASSQRMVMETQYF; CDR3 DNA: TGTGCCAGCAGCCAACGGATGGTGATGGAGACCCAGTACTTC
CDR3 length: 16; V gene: TRBV5-1; J gene: TRBJ2-1; clone size: NA; D gene: TRBD2; CDR3 protein: CASSSNSGGSYNEQFF; CDR3 DNA: TGCGCCAGCAGCTCAAACAGCGGGGGCTCCTACAATGAGCAGTTCTTC
CDR3 length: 13; V gene: TRBV5-1; J gene: TRBJ2-3; clone size: few; D gene: NA; CDR3 protein: CASSHTATDTQYF; CDR3 DNA: TGCGCCAGCAGCCACACGGCCACAGATACGCAGTATTTT
CDR3 length: 12; V gene: TRBV7-6; J gene: TRBJ2-1; clone size: NA; D gene: NA; CDR3 protein: CASSSTYNEQFF; CDR3 DNA: TGTGCCAGCAGCTCGACCTACAATGAGCAGTTCTTC
CDR3 length: 11; V gene: TRBV19; J gene: TRBJ1-1; clone size: NA; D gene: NA; CDR3 protein: CASSRDSEAFF; CDR3 DNA: TGTGCCAGTAGCAGGGACTCTGAAGCTTTCTTT
CDR3 length: 19; V gene: TRBV21-1; J gene: TRBJ2-2; clone size: few; D gene: NA; CDR3 protein: CASIDNSQKSRCSTGELFF; CDR3 DNA: TGTGCCAGCATCGATAACTCCCAAAAGAGTCGTTGTTCCACCGGGGAGCTGTTTTTT
CDR3 length: 14; V gene: TRBV5-5; J gene: TRBJ1-1; clone size: NA; D gene: NA; CDR3 protein: CASTDLRRNTEAFF; CDR3 DNA: TGTGCCAGCACGGATTTGAGGAGAAACACTGAAGCTTTCTTT
CDR3 length: 15; V gene: TRBV9; J gene: TRBJ2-2; clone size: few; D gene: NA; CDR3 protein: CASSANADSTGELFF; CDR3 DNA: TGTGCCAGCAGCGCGAACGCCGATAGCACCGGGGAGCTGTTTTTT
CDR3 length: 13; V gene: TRBV24-1; J gene: TRBJ1-1; clone size: few; D gene: NA; CDR3 protein: CATSDPGYTEAFF; CDR3 DNA: TGTGCCACCAGTGATCCGGGGTACACTGAAGCTTTCTTT
CDR3 length: 17; V gene: TRBV27; J gene: TRBJ2-1; clone size: NA; D gene: TRBD2; CDR3 protein: CASSLFSGGPSYNEQFF; CDR3 DNA: TGTGCCAGCAGTTTATTTAGCGGGGGACCGTCCTACAATGAGCAGTTCTTC
CDR3 length: 17; V gene: TRBV14; J gene: TRBJ2-5; clone size: few; D gene: TRBD1; CDR3 protein: CASSQDYGTGRSQTQYF; CDR3 DNA: TGTGCCAGCAGCCAAGATTACGGGACAGGGAGGTCCCAGACCCAGTACTTC
CDR3 length: 15; V gene: TRBV6-1; J gene: TRBJ2-4; clone size: NA; D gene: TRBD1; CDR3 protein: CASSLGTGGKNIQYF; CDR3 DNA: TGTGCCAGCAGCCTTGGGACAGGTGGCAAAAACATTCAGTACTTC
CDR3 length: 14; V gene: TRBV7-8; J gene: TRBJ1-2; clone size: NA; D gene: NA; CDR3 protein: CASSLVGSGYGYTF; CDR3 DNA: TGTGCCAGCAGCTTAGTCGGGAGTGGCTATGGCTACACCTTC
CDR3 length: 13; V gene: TRBV12-3/TRBV12-4; J gene: TRBJ1-2; clone size: NA; D gene: NA; CDR3 protein: CASLTRVVDGYTF; CDR3 DNA: TGTGCCAGCCTTACTAGAGTGGTTGATGGCTACACCTTC
CDR3 length: 18; V gene: TRBV4-3; J gene: TRBJ2-1; clone size: NA; D gene: TRBD2; CDR3 protein: CASSQAPPAGGPMYEQFF; CDR3 DNA: TGCGCCAGCAGCCAAGCCCCCCCTGCGGGGGGGCCAATGTATGAGCAGTTCTTC
CDR3 length: 17; V gene: TRBV4-3; J gene: TRBJ2-1; clone size: many; D gene: TRBD1; CDR3 protein: CASSQALGTGSYNEQFF; CDR3 DNA: TGCGCCAGCAGCCAAGCCCTGGGGACAGGGTCCTACAATGAGCAGTTCTTC
CDR3 length: 15; V gene: TRBV7-8; J gene: TRBJ2-2; clone size: NA; D gene: NA; CDR3 protein: CASSLQGPLTGELFF; CDR3 DNA: TGTGCCAGCAGCTTACAGGGACCTTTAACCGGGGAGCTGTTTTTT
CDR3 length: 16; V gene: TRBV3-1; J gene: TRBJ2-4; clone size: few; D gene: TRBD2; CDR3 protein: CASSPFRGEGKNIQYF; CDR3 DNA: TGTGCCAGCAGCCCGTTCCGGGGGGAAGGCAAAAACATTCAGTACTTC
CDR3 length: 13; V gene: TRBV20-1; J gene: TRBJ2-6; clone size: few; D gene: NA; CDR3 protein: CSWGSAGANVLTF; CDR3 DNA: TGCAGCTGGGGGTCAGCTGGGGCCAACGTCCTGACTTTC
CDR3 length: 15; V gene: TRBV27; J gene: TRBJ1-6; clone size: NA; D gene: NA; CDR3 protein: CASSDLSSYNSPLHF; CDR3 DNA: TGTGCCAGCAGTGACCTGAGCTCCTATAATTCACCCCTCCACTTT
CDR3 length: 15; V gene: TRBV2; J gene: TRBJ2-2; clone size: few; D gene: NA; CDR3 protein: CASRAGTVNTGELFF; CDR3 DNA: TGTGCCAGCAGGGCCGGGACGGTGAACACCGGGGAGCTGTTTTTT
CDR3 length: 15; V gene: TRBV27; J gene: TRBJ2-3; clone size: NA; D gene: NA; CDR3 protein: CASMSRGPDTDTQYF; CDR3 DNA: TGTGCCAGCATGAGCCGGGGGCCTGACACAGATACGCAGTATTTT
CDR3 length: 12; V gene: TRBV7-9; J gene: TRBJ2-7; clone size: NA; D gene: NA; CDR3 protein: CASSLSVRGQYF; CDR3 DNA: TGTGCCAGCAGCTTATCTGTGCGAGGGCAGTACTTC
CDR3 length: 13; V gene: TRBV12-3/TRBV12-4; J gene: TRBJ1-3; clone size: few; D gene: NA; CDR3 protein: CASSRQSGNTIYF; CDR3 DNA: TGTGCCAGCAGTCGACAGTCTGGAAACACCATATATTTT
CDR3 length: 13; V gene: TRBV5-6; J gene: TRBJ2-5; clone size: few; D gene: NA; CDR3 protein: CASSPAQGETQYF; CDR3 DNA: TGTGCCAGCAGTCCAGCCCAGGGGGAGACCCAGTACTTC
CDR3 length: 13; V gene: TRBV11-2; J gene: TRBJ1-1; clone size: few; D gene: NA; CDR3 protein: CASSSVAAIEAFF; CDR3 DNA: TGTGCCAGCAGCTCGGTGGCAGCCATTGAAGCTTTCTTT
CDR3 length: 12; V gene: TRBV20-1; J gene: TRBJ2-7; clone size: few; D gene: NA; CDR3 protein: CSATPSGYEQYF; CDR3 DNA: TGCAGTGCTACCCCCTCGGGCTACGAGCAGTACTTC
CDR3 length: 13; V gene: TRBV29-1; J gene: TRBJ2-5; clone size: NA; D gene: TRBD1; CDR3 protein: CSAEQGASGTQYF; CDR3 DNA: TGCAGCGCCGAACAGGGGGCATCAGGGACCCAGTACTTC
CDR3 length: 15; V gene: TRBV6-1; J gene: TRBJ1-2; clone size: NA; D gene: TRBD1; CDR3 protein: CASRPPTGMNYGYTF; CDR3 DNA: TGTGCCAGCAGGCCCCCGACAGGGATGAACTATGGCTACACCTTC
CDR3 length: 14; V gene: TRBV14; J gene: TRBJ2-7; clone size: few; D gene: NA; CDR3 protein: CASSPTSSLYEQYF; CDR3 DNA: TGTGCCAGCAGCCCCACCTCCTCCCTCTACGAGCAGTACTTC
CDR3 length: 16; V gene: TRBV7-3; J gene: TRBJ2-2; clone size: NA; D gene: NA; CDR3 protein: CASSFRGGAIAGELFF; CDR3 DNA: TGTGCCAGCAGCTTCAGGGGGGGGGCCATTGCCGGGGAGCTGTTTTTT
CDR3 length: 15; V gene: TRBV12-3/TRBV12-4; J gene: TRBJ1-4; clone size: NA; D gene: NA; CDR3 protein: CASSPVGTGDEKLFF; CDR3 DNA: TGTGCCAGCAGTCCAGTGGGGACGGGGGATGAAAAACTGTTTTTT
CDR3 length: 15; V gene: TRBV7-3; J gene: TRBJ2-1; clone size: few; D gene: NA; CDR3 protein: CASSLNWGRYNEQFF; CDR3 DNA: TGTGCCAGCAGCTTAAACTGGGGGAGATACAATGAGCAGTTCTTC
CDR3 length: 16; V gene: TRBV9; J gene: TRBJ2-7; clone size: NA; D gene: TRBD2; CDR3 protein: CASSTTQLAVSYEQYF; CDR3 DNA: TGTGCCAGCAGCACAACTCAACTAGCGGTGTCCTACGAGCAGTACTTC
CDR3 length: 13; V gene: TRBV10-3; J gene: TRBJ1-2; clone size: many; D gene: TRBD1; CDR3 protein: CASGRGLDYGYTF; CDR3 DNA: TGTGCCAGTGGGAGGGGGCTCGACTATGGCTACACCTTC
CDR3 length: 14; V gene: TRBV18; J gene: TRBJ2-5; clone size: NA; D gene: NA; CDR3 protein: CASSLDRTQTTQYF; CDR3 DNA: TGTGCCAGCTCACTTGACAGGACCCAAACGACCCAGTACTTC
CDR3 length: 16; V gene: TRBV7-9; J gene: TRBJ2-1; clone size: few; D gene: TRBD1; CDR3 protein: CASSSSLGTGINEQFF; CDR3 DNA: TGTGCCAGCAGCTCGTCCTTGGGGACAGGGATAAATGAGCAGTTCTTC
CDR3 length: 16; V gene: TRBV4-1; J gene: TRBJ1-4; clone size: NA; D gene: NA; CDR3 protein: CASSQDQVRGNEKLFF; CDR3 DNA: TGCGCCAGCAGCCAAGATCAAGTCAGGGGTAATGAAAAACTGTTTTTT
CDR3 length: 14; V gene: TRBV3-1; J gene: TRBJ1-5; clone size: NA; D gene: NA; CDR3 protein: CASSQLSGAQPQHF; CDR3 DNA: TGTGCCAGCAGCCAACTGTCCGGGGCCCAGCCCCAGCATTTT
CDR3 length: 13; V gene: TRBV29-1; J gene: TRBJ2-4; clone size: NA; D gene: NA; CDR3 protein: CSVEVGAKNIQYF; CDR3 DNA: TGCAGCGTTGAAGTTGGGGCCAAAAACATTCAGTACTTC
CDR3 length: 17; V gene: TRBV21-1; J gene: TRBJ2-1; clone size: few; D gene: NA; CDR3 protein: CASSKAPSGAYYNEQFF; CDR3 DNA: TGTGCCAGCAGCAAAGCTCCTAGCGGGGCCTACTACAATGAGCAGTTCTTC
CDR3 length: 14; V gene: TRBV10-3; J gene: TRBJ2-2; clone size: few; D gene: TRBD2; CDR3 protein: CASSGARNTGELFF; CDR3 DNA: TGTGCCAGTAGCGGGGCCCGTAACACCGGGGAGCTGTTTTTT
CDR3 length: 15; V gene: TRBV6-1; J gene: TRBJ1-1; clone size: NA; D gene: TRBD1; CDR3 protein: CASSSVTGGGTEAFF; CDR3 DNA: TGTGCCAGCAGTAGCGTAACAGGGGGCGGCACTGAAGCTTTCTTT
CDR3 length: 16; V gene: TRBV29-1; J gene: TRBJ2-1; clone size: few; D gene: NA; CDR3 protein: CSVESGAGGEYNEQFF; CDR3 DNA: TGCAGCGTTGAGTCCGGGGCCGGAGGGGAGTACAATGAGCAGTTCTTC
CDR3 length: 15; V gene: TRBV6-5; J gene: TRBJ1-1; clone size: many; D gene: TRBD1; CDR3 protein: CASSNPGQGNTEAFF; CDR3 DNA: TGTGCCAGCAGTAATCCGGGACAGGGGAACACTGAAGCTTTCTTT
CDR3 length: 13; V gene: TRBV19; J gene: TRBJ2-1; clone size: NA; D gene: NA; CDR3 protein: CASSPGTEYEQFF; CDR3 DNA: TGTGCCAGTAGTCCCGGGACGGAATATGAGCAGTTCTTC
CDR3 length: 13; V gene: TRBV24-1; J gene: TRBJ1-4; clone size: few; D gene: TRBD1; CDR3 protein: CATGDREDEKLFF; CDR3 DNA: TGTGCCACGGGTGACAGGGAGGACGAAAAACTGTTTTTT
CDR3 length: 15; V gene: TRBV7-8; J gene: TRBJ1-2; clone size: few; D gene: NA; CDR3 protein: CASSTDSQWIYGYTF; CDR3 DNA: TGTGCCAGCAGCACAGACAGTCAATGGATATATGGCTACACCTTC
CDR3 length: 15; V gene: TRBV20-1; J gene: TRBJ2-1; clone size: NA; D gene: TRBD1; CDR3 protein: CSARPGGQGYNEQFF; CDR3 DNA: TGCAGTGCTAGACCTGGGGGACAGGGTTACAATGAGCAGTTCTTC
CDR3 length: 14; V gene: TRBV15; J gene: TRBJ1-5; clone size: NA; D gene: NA; CDR3 protein: CATSLEGGNQPQHF; CDR3 DNA: TGTGCCACCAGTCTGGAGGGGGGCAATCAGCCCCAGCATTTT